The 27 T cell receptor beta chains below were found in one sample sequenced in a study of Ad26.COV2.S vaccination and SARS-CoV-2 variants (dated by TCRdb to about 2021). Libraries were constructed by the immunoSEQ multiplex PCR assay. TCRdb mirrors the immuneACCESS table, restricted to in-frame sequences. Some clones are absent from its copies; in checked studies, under half trace to an unresolved V gene, and the reason for the others is unknown. This sample is represented by some 250,000 clones; approximately 90% of them were singletons. Clones ranked in the top ten supply approximately 12% of the sample. This sample's treatment or condition label indicates: 15 to 20 received Ad26.COV2.S at low or high dose, single or two shots; 5 received placebo; per-sample allocation not given. For vaccine and placebo recipients, the sequenced repertoires came from samples collected on day 63 after the first injection.

Sequencing was performed on peripheral blood, taken in a trial of Ad26.COV2.S vaccine versus placebo. The receptors come from a person aged 18-60 years who received the Ad26.COV2.S COVID-19 vaccine or a placebo.

The J gene is TRBJ2-3, the V gene TRBV11-1; 9 bases are shared with TRBD1. Germline CDR1 and CDR2: SGHAT and FQDESV (reference sequence). The J segment lost 4 bases and the V segment lost 5 bases, leaving 4 bases of the junction unmatched. CDR3 size: 14 residues. CDR3 DNA sequence: TGTGCCAGCAGCCCGGACAGGGGCCCAGATACGCAGTATTTT. Encoded protein: CASSPDRGPDTQYF. The whole variable domain, filled in from reference TRBV11-1 and TRBJ2-3, reads EAEVAQSPRYKITEKSQAVAFWCDPISGHATLYWYRQILGQGPELLVQFQDESVVDDSQLPKDRFSAERLKGVDSTLKIQPAELGDSAMYLCASSPDRGPDTQYFGPGTRLTVL.

The chain links TRBV15 to TRBJ2-7; 10 bases align to TRBD2. The V gene end was trimmed by 0 bases and the J gene end by 6 bases; junction bases not matched to a gene: 5. The length of the CDR3 is 15 residues. Germline assignment: CDR1 LNHNV and CDR2 YYDKDF (reference sequence). For the CDR3, the DNA is TGTGCCACCAGCAGAGATATCCAGCGGGAGGGCGAGCAGTACTTC. It specifies CATSRDIQREGEQYF.

V and J are TRBV4-2 and TRBJ2-7, with D tentatively TRBD2 (6 bases). The germline V and J ends were trimmed by 0 bases and 0 bases, with 12 bases remaining between them. CDR3 length: 16 amino acids. CDR1 is LGHNA and CDR2 is YNFKEQ in the germline V gene. The CDR3 spells CASSQDGSGSSYEQYF. CDR3 bases: TGTGCCAGCAGCCAAGATGGGAGCGGGTCCTCCTACGAGCAGTACTTC.

This chain uses TRBV10-3 with TRBJ2-5; D tentatively reads TRBD1 or TRBD2 (6 bases each). Trimming shortened V by 6 bases and J by 5 bases, and 16 bases separated the two germline ends. The CDR3 is 14 residues long. Germline CDR1 ENHRY, CDR2 SYGVKD. The CDR3 protein is CAIRGLGGAETQYF. The CDR3 DNA reads TGTGCCATCAGGGGCCTCGGGGGCGCGGAGACCCAGTACTTC.

Ten or more counts support this clone. CDR3 protein: CASSSGSKNQPQHF. The CDR3 nucleotides read TGTGCCAGCAGTTCCGGGTCGAAGAATCAGCCCCAGCATTTT. V is TRBV6-2 or TRBV6-3 and J is TRBJ1-5; no reliable D call. The germline gives CDR1 MNHEY, CDR2 SVGEGT. The germline V and J ends were trimmed by 4 bases and 4 bases, with 11 bases remaining between them. The CDR3 totals 14 residues.

The chain joins TRBV5-8 to TRBJ2-3, with no clear D. Germline V gives CDR1 SGHTS, CDR2 YDEGEE. V was clipped by 5 bases and J by 5 bases, with 12 bases between them. There are 13 residues in the CDR3. The CDR3 spells CASRPTSGDTQYF. DNA for the CDR3: TGTGCCAGCAGGCCCACATCGGGAGATACGCAGTATTTT.

J is TRBJ2-4 and V is TRBV19; a weak D match, TRBD2 (6 bases). Per the germline V gene, CDR1 is LNHDA and CDR2 is SQIVND (reference sequence). The germline V and J ends were trimmed by 5 bases and 0 bases, with 17 bases remaining between them. The CDR3 runs 17 residues. The CDR3 sequence: CASSDKGGPIAKNIQYF. CDR3 sequence (DNA): TGTGCCAGTAGTGATAAGGGAGGACCTATAGCCAAAAACATTCAGTACTTC.

This clone was detected only once. The rearrangement links TRBV7-2 to TRBJ2-7; 13 positions agree with TRBD2. Germline CDR1 and CDR2: SGHTA and FQGNSA. Trimming cost V 4 bases and J 4 bases; bases outside gene matches: 10. The CDR3 is 17 residues long. CDR3 sequence (DNA): TGTGCCAGCAGCTCCGGACTAGCGGGGGTCCCCCTATACGAGCAGTACTTC. It is translated as CASSSGLAGVPLYEQYF.

The chain joins TRBV6-6 to TRBJ2-5, with 12 bases lining up with TRBD2. Germline V gene sequence: CDR1 MNHNY, CDR2 SVGAGI (reference sequence). This CDR3 is 21 amino acids long. The V gene end was trimmed by 5 bases and the J gene end by 5 bases; junction bases not matched to a gene: 24. CDR3 bases: TGTGCCAGCAGTCAACTACCGCCGGGACAGGGACTAGCGGGTACCCGGGAGACCCAGTACTTC. Residues: CASSQLPPGQGLAGTRETQYF.

The genes are TRBV6-2 or TRBV6-3 and TRBJ1-2; TRBD1 matches 8 bases. V shed 6 bases, J shed 7 bases, and the junction held 7 bases outside the gene matches. Germline V lookup: CDR1 MNHEY, CDR2 SVGEGT. The CDR3 length is 13 residues. CDR3 DNA: TGTGCCAGCAGCCTCGACAGGGGAGTTGGCTACACCTTC. This sequence encodes CASSLDRGVGYTF.

The rearrangement links TRBV18 to TRBJ1-4, with 7 bases matching TRBD1. There are 16 residues in the CDR3. J gave up 4 bases and V 0 bases, and 5 bases lay outside the gene matches. Germline values: CDR1 KGHSH, CDR2 LQKENI. The CDR3 reads CASSPPMGTVNEKLFF. Written as DNA, the CDR3 is TGTGCCAGCTCACCACCGATGGGGACAGTTAATGAAAAACTGTTTTTT.

This sequence joins TRBV10-2 and TRBJ1-5; unclear D gene. The germline V gene has CDR1 WSHSY and CDR2 SAAADI. V lost 8 bases and J lost 1, with 6 bases in between. The CDR3 loop spans 12 amino acids. The CDR3 sequence: CASGESNQPQHF. The DNA of the CDR3 is TGCGCCAGCGGGGAGAGCAATCAGCCCCAGCATTTT.

The gene calls are TRBV19 and TRBJ2-6, with D maybe TRBD1 (5 bases). Germline CDR1 is LNHDA and CDR2 is SQIVND (reference sequence). The CDR3 totals 19 residues. V gave up 7 bases and J gave up 0 bases, with 22 bases separating them. The CDR3 sequence is CASKKVAGQGPSGANVLTF. For the CDR3, the DNA is TGTGCCAGTAAAAAAGTTGCCGGGCAGGGTCCCTCTGGGGCCAACGTCCTGACTTTC.

The chain employs TRBV4-3 and TRBJ2-2; D may correspond to TRBD1 or TRBD2 (6 bases each). V gave up 1 base and J gave up 7 bases, with 16 bases separating them. The CDR3 has 16 amino acids. Germline CDR1 and CDR2: LGHNA and YSLEER. The CDR3 DNA follows: TGCGCCAGCAGCCAAGGTCATATCGGGGGCCACGGGGAGCTGTTTTTT. Translated, it gives CASSQGHIGGHGELFF.

The CDR3 DNA sequence: TGTGCCAGCAGCCTAACTAGCGGGGGGGCCCTCGAGACCCAGTACTTC. Protein sequence: CASSLTSGGALETQYF. This rearrangement joins TRBV9 to TRBJ2-5, with 13 bases aligning to TRBD2. The CDR3 runs to 16 residues. V shed 4 bases, J shed 5 bases, and the junction held 8 bases outside the gene matches. Germline loops: CDR1 SGDLS, CDR2 YYNGEE.

The chain joins TRBV7-8 to TRBJ2-1; 11 nucleotides agree with TRBD2. Germline CDR1 and CDR2: SGHVS and FQNEAQ. The CDR3 contains 15 residues. V trimming: 1 base; J trimming: 8 bases; junction bases outside the gene matches: 4. The CDR3 loop reads CASSLVASGRYEQFF. The CDR3 bases are TGTGCCAGCAGCTTAGTGGCTAGCGGGAGGTATGAGCAGTTCTTC.

This chain links TRBV19 with TRBJ2-1; 14 nucleotides match TRBD2. Germline CDR1 LNHDA, CDR2 SQIVND (reference sequence). CDR3 size: 15 residues. The ends lost 4 bases at V and 13 bases at J; junction bases unmatched: 9. DNA of the CDR3: TGTGCCAGTAGTACCGAGACTAGCGGGAGGGCCTTACAGTTCTTC. The encoded protein is CASSTETSGRALQFF. Supplemented by reference TRBV19 and TRBJ2-1, the full variable domain reads DGGITQSPKYLFRKEGQNVTLSCEQNLNHDAMYWYRQDPGQGLRLIYYSQIVNDFQKGDIAEGYSVSREKKESFPLTVTSAQKNPTAFYLCASSTETSGRALQFFGPGTRLTVL.

The count of this clone is one. The J gene is TRBJ2-1, the V gene TRBV7-3, with TRBD1 as a possible D gene (6 bases). Germline CDR1 SGHTA, CDR2 FQGTGA. This CDR3 comprises 13 residues. The germline V and J ends were trimmed by 4 bases and 12 bases, with 16 bases remaining between them. CDR3 amino acids: CASSSTGIGWQFF. The DNA for the CDR3 is TGTGCCAGCAGCTCTACAGGGATCGGCTGGCAGTTCTTC.

The CDR3 reads CASSDRTSGVNNEQFF. The CDR3 nucleotides read TGTGCCAGCAGCGACCGGACTAGCGGGGTGAACAATGAGCAGTTCTTC. V and J are TRBV9 and TRBJ2-1; 12 positions agree with TRBD2. The CDR3 consists of 16 residues. With 3 bases clipped from V and 5 bases from J, the junction kept 6 bases outside the gene matches. Germline CDR1 is SGDLS and CDR2 is YYNGEE.

The chain employs TRBV6-5 and TRBJ2-3; D not certain. This CDR3 has 16 residues. The V end lost 0 bases, the J end lost 2 bases, and 12 bases lay between the germline ends. The V gene's germline CDR1 is MNHEY and CDR2 SVGAGI. CDR3 DNA: TGTGCCAGCAGTTACTCCGCAGCCTTCCCCACAGATACGCAGTATTTT. The encoded protein is CASSYSAAFPTDTQYF.

V usage is TRBV27 and J usage is TRBJ2-5; 7 bases fit TRBD2. After removal of 5 bases from V and 4 bases from J, the junction contained 4 bases not matched to a gene. The CDR3 spans 13 residues. Germline assignment: CDR1 MNHEY and CDR2 SMNVEV (reference sequence). CDR3 sequence reads: CASSGEGAETQYF. CDR3 sequence (DNA): TGTGCCAGCAGTGGGGAGGGAGCAGAGACCCAGTACTTC.

V usage is TRBV7-2 and J usage is TRBJ2-5; TRBD2 matches 7 bases. Per the germline V gene, CDR1 is SGHTA and CDR2 is FQGNSA. CDR3 length equals 16 residues. Germline trimming cut 1 base from V and 5 bases from J; bases unmatched to any gene: 10. The CDR3 is CASSLERGSILETQYF. CDR3 bases: TGTGCCAGCAGCTTAGAGCGCGGGAGCATCTTGGAGACCCAGTACTTC. The whole variable domain, remainder taken from reference TRBV7-2 and TRBJ2-5, is GAGVSQSPSNKVTEKGKDVELRCDPISGHTALYWYRQSLGQGLEFLIYFQGNSAPDKSGLPSDRFSAERTGGSVSTLTIQRTQQEDSAVYLCASSLERGSILETQYFGPGTRLLVL.

The chain couples TRBV3-1 (or the pseudogene TRBV3-2) to TRBJ2-5; D gene unclear. Trimming left V 6 bases short and J 5 bases short, with 13 bases between. Germline V gene data show CDR1 as LGHDT and CDR2 as YNNKEL (reference sequence). The CDR3 length is 13 residues. For the CDR3, the DNA is TGTGCCAGCAGTATAAGGTGGGCGGAGACCCAGTACTTC. As protein: CASSIRWAETQYF.

The rearrangement links TRBV7-2 to TRBJ2-1; TRBD2 aligns across 7 bases. The CDR3 covers 18 residues. The germline V gene encodes CDR1 SGHTA and CDR2 FQGNSA. The V gene end was trimmed by 1 base and the J gene end by 9 bases; junction bases not matched to a gene: 18. The CDR3 is CASSLGPGRLAASSEQFF. The CDR3 nucleotides are TGTGCCAGCAGCTTAGGGCCCGGCCGCCTAGCGGCCTCCAGTGAGCAGTTCTTC.

The chain couples TRBV28 to TRBJ1-5; a possible D gene is TRBD1 (5 bases). V was pared by 7 bases and J by 7 bases, with 17 bases between. Per germline, CDR1 MDHEN and CDR2 SYDVKM. This CDR3 has 14 amino acids. CDR3 in DNA: TGTGCCAGCAATCCCTCGGGGGGAGGACAGCCCCAGCATTTT. It yields the protein CASNPSGGGQPQHF.

The genes are TRBV7-9 and TRBJ2-3; 7 bases are a match to TRBD2. Germline assignment: CDR1 SEHNR and CDR2 FQNEAQ (reference sequence). The CDR3 has 15 amino acids. V shed 1 base, J shed 3 bases, and the junction held 4 bases outside the gene matches. The CDR3, as DNA: TGTGCCAGCAGCTTAGGTTACGGGGGGACAGATACGCAGTATTTT. Translating it yields CASSLGYGGTDTQYF.

The chain carries TRBV29-1 and TRBJ2-3, with TRBD2 matching 8 bases. The J segment lost 2 bases and the V segment lost 8 bases, leaving 6 bases of the junction unmatched. Germline V gene data show CDR1 as SQVTM and CDR2 as ANQGSEA. This CDR3 is 13 amino acids long. The CDR3, as DNA: TGCAGCCACCAGCGGGGGTCCACAGATACGCAGTATTTT. Translation: CSHQRGSTDTQYF.